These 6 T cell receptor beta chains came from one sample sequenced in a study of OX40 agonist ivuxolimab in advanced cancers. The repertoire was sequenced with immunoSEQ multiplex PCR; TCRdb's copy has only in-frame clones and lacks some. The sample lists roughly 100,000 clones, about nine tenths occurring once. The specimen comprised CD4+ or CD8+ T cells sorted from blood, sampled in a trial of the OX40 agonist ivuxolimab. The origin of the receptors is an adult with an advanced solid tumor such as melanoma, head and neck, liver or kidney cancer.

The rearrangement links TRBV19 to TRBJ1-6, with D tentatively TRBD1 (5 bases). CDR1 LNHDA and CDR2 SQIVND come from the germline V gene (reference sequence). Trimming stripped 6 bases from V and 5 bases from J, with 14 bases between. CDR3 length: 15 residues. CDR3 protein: CASSERGRDNSPLHF. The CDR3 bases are TGTGCCAGTAGCGAACGGGGACGGGATAATTCACCCCTCCACTTT.

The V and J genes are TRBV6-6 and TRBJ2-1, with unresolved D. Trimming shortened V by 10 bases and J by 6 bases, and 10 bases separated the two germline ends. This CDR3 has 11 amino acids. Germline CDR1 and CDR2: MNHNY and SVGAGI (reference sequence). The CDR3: CATRRSNEQFF. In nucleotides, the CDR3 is TGTGCCACCCGGCGATCCAATGAGCAGTTCTTC.

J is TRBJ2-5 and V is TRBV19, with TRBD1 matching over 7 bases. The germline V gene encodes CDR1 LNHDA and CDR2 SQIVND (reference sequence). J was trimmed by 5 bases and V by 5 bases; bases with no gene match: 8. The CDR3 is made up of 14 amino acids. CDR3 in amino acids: CASSFQTGSETQYF. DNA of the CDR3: TGTGCCAGTAGTTTTCAGACAGGGAGCGAGACCCAGTACTTC.

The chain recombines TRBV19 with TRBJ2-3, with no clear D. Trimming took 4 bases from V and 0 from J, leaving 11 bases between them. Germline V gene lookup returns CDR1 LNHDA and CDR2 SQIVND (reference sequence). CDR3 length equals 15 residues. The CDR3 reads CASSTLPLSTDTQYF. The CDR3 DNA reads TGTGCCAGTAGTACCCTTCCCTTAAGCACAGATACGCAGTATTTT.

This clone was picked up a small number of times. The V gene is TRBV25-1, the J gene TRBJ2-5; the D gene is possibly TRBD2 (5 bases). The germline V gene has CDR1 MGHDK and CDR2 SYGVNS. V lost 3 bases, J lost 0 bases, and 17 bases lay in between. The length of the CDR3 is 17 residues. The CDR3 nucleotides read TGTGCCAGCAGTGATTCGGGAAGGGTAGTTTACCAAGAGACCCAGTACTTC. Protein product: CASSDSGRVVYQETQYF.

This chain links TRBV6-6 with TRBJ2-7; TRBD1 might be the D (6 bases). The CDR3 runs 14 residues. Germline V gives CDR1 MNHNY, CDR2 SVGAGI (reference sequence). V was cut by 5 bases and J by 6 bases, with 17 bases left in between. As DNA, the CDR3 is TGTGCCAGCAGTAGCAAAGGGGGATCAGTCGAGCAGTACTTC. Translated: CASSSKGGSVEQYF.